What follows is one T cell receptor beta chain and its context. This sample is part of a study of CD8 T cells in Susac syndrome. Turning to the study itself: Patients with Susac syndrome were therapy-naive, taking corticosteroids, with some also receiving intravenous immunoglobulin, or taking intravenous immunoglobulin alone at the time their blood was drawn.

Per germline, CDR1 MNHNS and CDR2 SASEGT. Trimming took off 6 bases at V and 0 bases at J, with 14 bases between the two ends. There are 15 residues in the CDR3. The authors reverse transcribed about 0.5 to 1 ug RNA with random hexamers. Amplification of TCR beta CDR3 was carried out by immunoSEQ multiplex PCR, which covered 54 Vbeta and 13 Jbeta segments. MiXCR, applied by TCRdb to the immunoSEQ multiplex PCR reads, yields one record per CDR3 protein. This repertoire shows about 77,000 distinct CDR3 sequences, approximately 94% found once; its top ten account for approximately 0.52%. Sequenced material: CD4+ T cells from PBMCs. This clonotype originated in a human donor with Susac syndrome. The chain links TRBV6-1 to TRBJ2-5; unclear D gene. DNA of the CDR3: TGTGCCAGCAGCAGGATGCTGGCGTACCAAGAGACCCAGTACTTC. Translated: CASSRMLAYQETQYF.